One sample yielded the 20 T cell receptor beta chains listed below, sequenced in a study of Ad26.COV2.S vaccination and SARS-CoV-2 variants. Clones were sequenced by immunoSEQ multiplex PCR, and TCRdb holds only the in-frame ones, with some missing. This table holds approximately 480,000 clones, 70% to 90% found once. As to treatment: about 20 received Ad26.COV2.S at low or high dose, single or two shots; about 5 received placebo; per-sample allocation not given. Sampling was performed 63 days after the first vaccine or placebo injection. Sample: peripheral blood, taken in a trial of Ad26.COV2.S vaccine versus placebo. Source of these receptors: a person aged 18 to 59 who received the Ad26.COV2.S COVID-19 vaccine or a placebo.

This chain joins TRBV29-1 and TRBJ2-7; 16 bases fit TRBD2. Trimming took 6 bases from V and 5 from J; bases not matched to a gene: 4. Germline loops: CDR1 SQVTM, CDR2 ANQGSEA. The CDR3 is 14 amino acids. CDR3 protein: CSVGGLAGGNEQYF. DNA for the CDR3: TGCAGCGTAGGGGGACTAGCGGGAGGGAACGAGCAGTACTTC.

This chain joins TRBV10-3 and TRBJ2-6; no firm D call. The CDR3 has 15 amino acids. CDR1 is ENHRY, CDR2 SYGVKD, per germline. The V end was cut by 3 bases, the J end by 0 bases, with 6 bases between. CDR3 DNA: TGTGCCATCAGTGATGAGTACTCTGGGGCCAACGTCCTGACTTTC. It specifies CAISDEYSGANVLTF.

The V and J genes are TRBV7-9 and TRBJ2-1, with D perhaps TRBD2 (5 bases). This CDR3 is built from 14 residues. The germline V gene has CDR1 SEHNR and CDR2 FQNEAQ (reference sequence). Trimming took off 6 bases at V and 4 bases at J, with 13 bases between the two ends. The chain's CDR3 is CASRPLRRYNEQFF. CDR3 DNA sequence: TGTGCCAGCAGGCCGTTGAGGAGGTACAATGAGCAGTTCTTC.

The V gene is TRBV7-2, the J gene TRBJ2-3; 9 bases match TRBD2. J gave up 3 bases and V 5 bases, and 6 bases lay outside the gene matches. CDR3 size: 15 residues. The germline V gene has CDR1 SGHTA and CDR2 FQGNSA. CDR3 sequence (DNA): TGTGCCAGCAGCCCTGTAGCGGGAGTTACAGATACGCAGTATTTT. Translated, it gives CASSPVAGVTDTQYF.

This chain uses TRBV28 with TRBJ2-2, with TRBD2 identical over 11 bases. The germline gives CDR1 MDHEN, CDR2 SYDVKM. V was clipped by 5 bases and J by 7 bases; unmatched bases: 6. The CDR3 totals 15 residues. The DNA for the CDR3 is TGTGCCAGCAGTCAACTAGCGGGAGATCACGGGGAGCTGTTTTTT. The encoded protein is CASSQLAGDHGELFF.

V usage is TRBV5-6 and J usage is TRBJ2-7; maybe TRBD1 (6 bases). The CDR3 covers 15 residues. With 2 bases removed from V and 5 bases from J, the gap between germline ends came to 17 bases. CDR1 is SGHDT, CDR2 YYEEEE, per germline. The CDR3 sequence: CASSFLSGAIDEQYF. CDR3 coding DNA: TGTGCCAGCAGCTTCCTTTCAGGGGCAATCGACGAGCAGTACTTC.

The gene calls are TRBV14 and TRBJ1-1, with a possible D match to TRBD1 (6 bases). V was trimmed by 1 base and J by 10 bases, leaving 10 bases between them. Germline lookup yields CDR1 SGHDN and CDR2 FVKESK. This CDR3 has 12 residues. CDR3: CASSQGQARAFF. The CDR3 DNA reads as TGTGCCAGCAGCCAAGGACAGGCGAGAGCTTTCTTT.

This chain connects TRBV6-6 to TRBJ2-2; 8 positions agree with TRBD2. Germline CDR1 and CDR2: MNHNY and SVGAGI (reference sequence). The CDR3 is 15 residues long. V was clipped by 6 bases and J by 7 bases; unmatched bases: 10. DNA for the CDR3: TGTGCCAGCAGGAGAAGCGGGGGCCAGGTCGGGGAGCTGTTTTTT. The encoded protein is CASRRSGGQVGELFF.

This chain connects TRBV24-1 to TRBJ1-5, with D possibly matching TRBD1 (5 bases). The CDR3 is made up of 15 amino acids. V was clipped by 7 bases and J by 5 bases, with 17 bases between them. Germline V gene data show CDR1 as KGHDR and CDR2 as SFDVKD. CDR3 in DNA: TGTGCCACCAGCCGAGGGTCGGGGGGAGATCAGCCCCAGCATTTT. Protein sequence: CATSRGSGGDQPQHF.

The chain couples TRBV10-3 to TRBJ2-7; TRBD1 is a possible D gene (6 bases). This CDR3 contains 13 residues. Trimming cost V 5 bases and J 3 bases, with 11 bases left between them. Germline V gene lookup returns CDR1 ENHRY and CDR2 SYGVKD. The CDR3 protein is CAISRGLGYEQYF. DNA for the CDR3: TGTGCCATCAGTAGGGGGTTGGGCTACGAGCAGTACTTC.

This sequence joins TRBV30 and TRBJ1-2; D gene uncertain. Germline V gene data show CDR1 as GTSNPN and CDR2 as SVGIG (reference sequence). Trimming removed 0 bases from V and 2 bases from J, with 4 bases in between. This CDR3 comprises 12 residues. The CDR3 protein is CAWSVVNYGYTF. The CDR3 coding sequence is TGTGCCTGGAGTGTTGTGAACTATGGCTACACCTTC.

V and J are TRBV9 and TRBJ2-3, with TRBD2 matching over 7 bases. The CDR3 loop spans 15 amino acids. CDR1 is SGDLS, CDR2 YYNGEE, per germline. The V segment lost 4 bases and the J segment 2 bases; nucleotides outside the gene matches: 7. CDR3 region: CASSPRGEYTDTQYF. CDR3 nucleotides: TGTGCCAGCAGCCCCCGGGGGGAGTACACAGATACGCAGTATTTT.

The CDR3 here is CATSDYQASGYTF. CDR3 nucleotide sequence: TGTGCCACCAGTGATTACCAAGCCTCCGGCTACACCTTC. The chain carries TRBV24-1 and TRBJ1-2; D call uncertain. The CDR3 has 13 residues. The V gene lost 2 bases and the J gene lost 8 bases, with 11 bases spanning the gap. CDR1 and CDR2 (germline): KGHDR, SFDVKD.

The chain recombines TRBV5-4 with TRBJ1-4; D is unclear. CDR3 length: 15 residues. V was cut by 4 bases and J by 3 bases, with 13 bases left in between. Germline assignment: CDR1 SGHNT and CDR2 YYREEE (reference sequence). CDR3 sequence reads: CASSVKTAPNEKLFF. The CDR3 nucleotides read TGTGCCAGCAGCGTAAAAACAGCGCCTAATGAAAAACTGTTTTTT.

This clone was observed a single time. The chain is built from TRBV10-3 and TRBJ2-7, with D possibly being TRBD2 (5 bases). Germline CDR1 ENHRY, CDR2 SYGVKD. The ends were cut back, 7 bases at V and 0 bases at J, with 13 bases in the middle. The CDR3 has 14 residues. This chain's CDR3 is CAIKGAESSYEQYF. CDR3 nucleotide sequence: TGTGCCATCAAAGGAGCGGAGAGCTCCTACGAGCAGTACTTC.

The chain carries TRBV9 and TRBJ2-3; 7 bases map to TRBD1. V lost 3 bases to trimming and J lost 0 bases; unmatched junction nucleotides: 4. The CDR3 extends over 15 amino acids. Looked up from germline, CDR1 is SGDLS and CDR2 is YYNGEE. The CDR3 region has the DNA TGTGCCAGCAGCGCGGGACAGACTAGCACAGATACGCAGTATTTT. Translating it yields CASSAGQTSTDTQYF. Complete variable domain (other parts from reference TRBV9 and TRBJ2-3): DSGVTQTPKHLITATGQRVTLRCSPRSGDLSVYWYQQSLDQGLQFLIQYYNGEERAKGNILERFSAQQFPDLHSELNLSSLELGDSALYFCASSAGQTSTDTQYFGPGTRLTVL.

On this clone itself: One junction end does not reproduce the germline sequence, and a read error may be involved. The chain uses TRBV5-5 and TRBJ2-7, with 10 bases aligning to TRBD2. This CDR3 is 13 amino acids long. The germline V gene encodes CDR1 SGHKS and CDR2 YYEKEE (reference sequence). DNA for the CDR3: TGTGCCAGCAGCTGGGACGAGCGGGAGGGGAGGGCCTTC. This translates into CASSWDEREGRAF. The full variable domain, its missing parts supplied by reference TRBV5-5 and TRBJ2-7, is DAGVTQSPTHLIKTRGQQVTLRCSPISGHKSVSWYQQVLGQGPQFIFQYYEKEERGRGNFPDRFSARQFPNYSSELNVNALLLGDSALYLCASSWDEREGRAFGPGTRLTVT.

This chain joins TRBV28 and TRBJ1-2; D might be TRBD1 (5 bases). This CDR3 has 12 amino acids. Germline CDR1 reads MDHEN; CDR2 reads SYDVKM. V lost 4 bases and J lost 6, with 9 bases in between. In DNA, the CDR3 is TGTGCCAGCAGTTCGGGGCACCATGGCTACACCTTC. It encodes CASSSGHHGYTF.

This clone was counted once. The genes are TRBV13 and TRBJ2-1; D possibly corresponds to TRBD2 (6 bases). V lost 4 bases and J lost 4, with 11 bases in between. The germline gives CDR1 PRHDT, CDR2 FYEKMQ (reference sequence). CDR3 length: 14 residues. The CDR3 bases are TGTGCCAGCAGCTCCGATGGGGGGTACAATGAGCAGTTCTTC. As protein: CASSSDGGYNEQFF. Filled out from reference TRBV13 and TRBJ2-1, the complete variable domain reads AAGVIQSPRHLIKEKRETATLKCYPIPRHDTVYWYQQGPGQDPQFLISFYEKMQSDKGSIPDRFSAQQFSDYHSELNMSSLELGDSALYFCASSSDGGYNEQFFGPGTRLTVL.

This CDR3 reads CASSSILSDRGRSYNEQFF. The CDR3 DNA reads TGTGCCAGCAGCTCCATCTTGTCGGACAGGGGGCGGTCCTACAATGAGCAGTTCTTC. V and J are TRBV7-9 and TRBJ2-1, with 11 nucleotides matching TRBD1. Germline CDR1 reads SEHNR; CDR2 reads FQNEAQ (reference sequence). The CDR3 runs 19 residues. After removal of 4 bases from V and 1 base from J, the junction contained 12 bases not matched to a gene.